The 10 T cell receptor beta chains given below trace back to one sample, sequenced in a study of response to subunit inactivated influenza vaccine. TCRdb independently ran MiXCR on the RT-PCR reads; one entry per CDR3 protein. The data show under 800,000 distinct CDR3 sequences, over 11% seen once. The sequencing used PBMCs from blood, collected around 14 days before vaccination. Source of these receptors: a man in his fifties or sixties who received an inactivated influenza vaccine.

This sequence joins TRBV5-4 and TRBJ2-1; D gene ambiguous. V was cut by 3 bases and J by 1 base, with 14 bases left in between. Germline lookup yields CDR1 SGHNT and CDR2 YYREEE (reference sequence). This CDR3 contains 16 residues. The CDR3 coding sequence is TGTGCCAGCAGCTACCCGGGTCGGCAGTCCTACAATGAGCAGTTCTTC. Its protein is CASSYPGRQSYNEQFF.

This clonotype was counted only a few times. This rearrangement joins TRBV20-1 to TRBJ1-1; a possible D gene is TRBD1 (5 bases). CDR3 size: 12 residues. CDR1 DFQATT and CDR2 SNEGSKA come from the germline V gene (reference sequence). The ends were cut back, 6 bases at V and 11 bases at J, with 19 bases in the middle. Here the CDR3 DNA reads TGCAGTGCGGGGCGAACCGAGGGGAGGGCTTTCTTT. This encodes CSAGRTEGRAFF.

The chain couples TRBV27 to TRBJ1-5, with 7 bases lining up with TRBD1. This CDR3 contains 16 residues. Germline V lookup: CDR1 MNHEY, CDR2 SMNVEV (reference sequence). The V and J ends lost 5 bases and 0 bases, in that order; junction bases with no gene match: 7. CDR3: CASSGSGGNSNQPQHF. The CDR3 coding sequence is TGTGCCAGCAGTGGATCAGGGGGTAATAGCAATCAGCCCCAGCATTTT.

There are a few counts of this clonotype. The V and J genes are TRBV27 and TRBJ1-1; the D gene is possibly TRBD1 (5 bases). This CDR3 spans 13 amino acids. The V end lost 8 bases, the J end lost 1 base, and 11 bases lay between the germline ends. Germline CDR1 reads MNHEY; CDR2 reads SMNVEV (reference sequence). DNA for the CDR3: TGTGCCAGCCGCTTAGGACAGAACACTGAAGCTTTCTTT. Its translation is CASRLGQNTEAFF.

This clonotype was found a few times. CDR3 loop: CSVDRRDYNEQFF. CDR3 nucleotide sequence: TGCAGCGTGGACAGGCGGGACTACAATGAGCAGTTCTTC. V is TRBV29-1 and J is TRBJ2-1; D might be TRBD1 (7 bases). The germline V gene encodes CDR1 SQVTM and CDR2 ANQGSEA. V lost 6 bases to trimming and J lost 3 bases, with 12 bases between them. The CDR3 extends over 13 amino acids.

The rearrangement links TRBV2 to TRBJ1-2; a possible D gene is TRBD1 (5 bases). V was pared by 5 bases and J by 4 bases, with 29 bases between. Germline CDR1 is SNHLY and CDR2 is FYNNEI. This CDR3 has 19 amino acids. DNA of the CDR3: TGTGCCAGCAGTTTAGATTGGGGAAACCAGGGAATCCAGCCCTATGGCTACACCTTC. Translation gives CASSLDWGNQGIQPYGYTF.

This clonotype was picked up a small number of times. The CDR3 region is CATSDGDVLNSPLHF. The CDR3 region has the DNA TGTGCCACCAGCGATGGGGACGTCCTCAATTCACCCCTCCACTTT. V is TRBV15 and J is TRBJ1-6; maybe TRBD1 (5 bases). The CDR3 has 15 residues. In germline, CDR1 is LNHNV, CDR2 YYDKDF (reference sequence). V was trimmed by 5 bases and J by 7 bases, leaving 15 bases between them. The variable domain in full, completed from reference TRBV15 and TRBJ1-6, reads DAMVIQNPRYQVTQFGKPVTLSCSQTLNHNVMYWYQQKSSQAPKLLFHYYDKDFNNEADTPDNFQSRRPNTSFCFLDIRSPGLGDTAMYLCATSDGDVLNSPLHFGNGTRLTVT.

V is TRBV4-3 and J is TRBJ2-2, with a possible D match to TRBD2 (5 bases). Looked up from germline, CDR1 is LGHNA and CDR2 is YSLEER. The ends were cut back, 7 bases at V and 1 base at J, with 16 bases in the middle. The CDR3 length is 16 residues. Here the CDR3 DNA reads TGCGCCAGCATAGAAGGGTCACTAGGGAACACCGGGGAGCTGTTTTTT. This sequence encodes CASIEGSLGNTGELFF.

The genes are TRBV21-1 and TRBJ2-1; no DNA check was done on the table's D call, TRBD1. TRBV21-1 is deemed a pseudogene. The CDR3 runs 13 residues. CDR3 nucleotide sequence: TGTGCCAGCAGCACCCGGGACAGCAATGAGCAGTTCTTC. Its translation is CASSTRDSNEQFF.

This clonotype was detected ten times or more. This chain uses TRBV12-3 or TRBV12-4 with TRBJ2-1; D perhaps matches TRBD1 (7 bases). The CDR3 totals 14 residues. Trimming left V 5 bases short and J 6 bases short, with 14 bases between. CDR3 DNA: TGTGCCAGCAGTCCAGGGGGGTGGGTCAATGAGCAGTTCTTC. Protein sequence: CASSPGGWVNEQFF.